Detailed here is one T cell receptor beta chain. A few counts support this clone. The target of this receptor is not known. No much larger clone is present one base from it, and per-base qualities are unavailable. Via the germline V gene, CDR1 is SGHVS and CDR2 FNYEAQ. From V the trimming removes 6 bases and from J it removes 3 bases, while the gene matches leave 9 bases of the junction unaccounted for. The CDR3 numbers 16 residues from cysteine through phenylalanine. Only CDR3 DNA remains: 48 bases, in frame from the first base. The immunoSEQ hsTCRB assay version 4, run in survey mode, was used to sequence TCRbeta repertoires from genomic DNA. For TCRbeta sequencing, genomic DNA was diluted to roughly 9.4 ng/uL, with up to 1 ug used per sample. Concerning the study's data processing: ImmunoSeq Analyzer 3.0 was used for analysis of TCRbeta data, and diversity was computed on productive nucleotide rearrangements. The improved Chao index was used to estimate lower-bound TCR diversity, and the Gini coefficient was used to estimate clonality using the Immunarch R package. Different nucleotide rearrangements encoding the same CDR3beta amino acid sequence were counted as distinct clonotypes. TCRbeta sequences significantly enriched in antigen-responding cells relative to anti-CD3/anti-CD28-activated cells were identified by differential abundance analysis. TCRs were clustered by predicted peptide-MHC specificity with GLIPH2, both within individual participants and across merged participant data sets. Entries here come from immuneACCESS through TCRdb and include only in-frame sequences with V and J called. Some clones fail to appear in such tables; in the studies checked, an unresolved V gene covers under half of the shortfall, and the cause of the remainder is unknown. D and trimming come from the DNA, and the V and J calls and clone size come from that table. A total of around 35,000 clones appear in this sample, more than 70% of them only once. In total, the top ten clones hold 1.6% of the sample.

This sample is drawn from a study of persistence of HIV-infected CD4 T cells (dated by TCRdb to the early 2020s). Concerning the study at large: The study isolated CMV- and HIV-1 Gag-responding CD4+ T cells from ART-treated individuals to examine antigen-driven clonal expansion of HIV-1-infected cells. Peripheral blood samples of up to 180 mL were obtained at multiple time points, with the exception of a couple of participants, for whom leukapheresis was performed at a single time point. In the cross-participant TCR cluster analysis, 8 participants were included for CMV and roughly 7 participants were included for Gag. The clonality of all cells in each sorted population was assessed by TCRbeta sequencing, whereas the clonality of infected cells was assessed by proviral sequencing. Participants had been on suppressive ART for a median of roughly 8 years. What the research found in general, with its limitations: Bulk TCR analyses could not be limited to the rare CMV-responding cells that actually contained HIV-1 proviruses. TCRbeta richness in CMV- and Gag-responding cells was significantly lower than in anti-CD3/anti-CD28-responding cells; CMV-responding cells had higher oligoclonality than CD3/CD28-stimulated and Gag-responding cells. A correlation was observed between TCR oligoclonality and proviral oligoclonality within the same sorted populations. The study involved few individuals and tested only a limited range of antigens. Degenerate expanded CDR3beta sequences were enriched in antigen-responding cells, suggesting convergent selection of CD4+ responses to CMV and Gag.

The treatment or condition label on this specimen signifies: suppressive antiretroviral therapy. Cells were stimulated with lysates of CMV-infected fibroblasts at roughly 11 ug/mL. Nonresponding CD40L-negative CD69-negative CD45RO-high memory CD4+ T cells were sorted as memory populations depleted of antigen-responding cells. Participants were HIV-1-infected adults who started suppressive ART during chronic infection. Plasma HIV-1 RNA had been undetectable (below 50 copies/mL) in participants for at least 4 years. To be included, participants needed a CD4+ T cell count above 400 cells/uL and a positive CMV serology. Before stimulation, PBMCs were isolated using density centrifugation and then depleted of CD8+ T cells. CD8-depleted PBMCs were stimulated for 18 hours with anti-CD28/CD49d costimulation, CD40-blocking antibody and enfuvirtide to prevent new infections. Cells were sorted on a Beckman Coulter MoFlo Legacy or XDP sorter, with propidium iodide excluding dead cells. Genomic DNA was extracted with the QIAamp DNA Mini Kit for samples above one million cells, otherwise with the Quick-DNA Microprep Kit.

The sequence derives from an adult man with HIV who was CMV-seropositive. The chain is made from TRBV7-6 and TRBJ2-7; 12 of the junction bases match TRBD1. The source material was CD4+ T cells sorted from PBMCs after roughly 18-hour stimulation, sampled from a patient who received antiretroviral therapy. The sample's cell subset or site label, decoded: CD40L-CD69- CD45RO-high memory CD4 T cells not responding to CMV lysate. The CDR3 here reads CASSPGGTGGYYEQYF. The DNA sequence reads TGTGCCAGCAGTCCCGGAGGGACAGGGGGCTACTACGAGCAGTACTTC.